These 5 T cell receptor beta chains share one sample of origin, sequenced in a study of CXCR3-negative and CXCR3-positive naive CD8 T cells. These receptors have no known antigen. Findings and limits, study-wide: CXCR3-positive naive cells had TRB CDR3s that were more hydrophobic than CXCR3-negative naive cells had.

The authors made the TRB cDNA libraries by 5' RACE using UMI labels. Following a re-call of the 5' RACE reads, TCRdb has one entry per CDR3 protein and lacks DNA. The sample features 150,000 to 160,000 distinct CDR3 sequences, with 0.45% to 0.6% in its top ten. The material sequenced was naive CXCR3+ CD8+ T cells from blood. Subset defined: CD45RO-CCR7+CD27+CD95- naive CD8+ T cells expressing CXCR3 (TNR3+). The receptors shown here come from a human donor in good health. Some clones in this sample may be carry-over from other donors' samples.

The V and J genes are TRBV11-1 and TRBJ2-3; there is no DNA to check the TCRdb D call of TRBD1. The CDR3 extends over 16 amino acids. Germline CDR1 is SGHAT and CDR2 is FQDESV (reference sequence). CDR3 sequence: CASSLGWGEPWDTQYF.

This chain joins TRBV4-1 and TRBJ1-2; the D gene TCRdb calls, TRBD1, cannot be checked with no DNA. The CDR3 has 16 residues. CDR1 and CDR2 from the germline V gene are MGHRA and YSYEKL. The CDR3 loop reads CASSQDTGGKYYGYTF.

The rearrangement uses TRBV27 and TRBJ2-3; TCRdb reports TRBD2, a call that lacks DNA to check it against. The CDR3 sequence is 16 residues long. In germline, CDR1 is MNHEY, CDR2 SMNVEV (reference sequence). The chain's CDR3 is CASSLLLAGGPDTQYF.

The J gene is TRBJ2-3, the V gene TRBV29-1; TCRdb calls TRBD2, which cannot be checked without DNA. From germline, CDR1 is SQVTM and CDR2 ANQGSEA. The CDR3 is made up of 18 amino acids. CDR3 sequence: CSVEGTGSGRFLADTQYF.

This chain connects TRBV30 to TRBJ2-5; as DNA is missing, the TRBD2 call by TCRdb cannot be tested. Germline V lookup: CDR1 GTSNPN, CDR2 SVGIG (reference sequence). The CDR3 runs 16 residues. The CDR3 sequence: CAWSVRSGLFQETQYF.